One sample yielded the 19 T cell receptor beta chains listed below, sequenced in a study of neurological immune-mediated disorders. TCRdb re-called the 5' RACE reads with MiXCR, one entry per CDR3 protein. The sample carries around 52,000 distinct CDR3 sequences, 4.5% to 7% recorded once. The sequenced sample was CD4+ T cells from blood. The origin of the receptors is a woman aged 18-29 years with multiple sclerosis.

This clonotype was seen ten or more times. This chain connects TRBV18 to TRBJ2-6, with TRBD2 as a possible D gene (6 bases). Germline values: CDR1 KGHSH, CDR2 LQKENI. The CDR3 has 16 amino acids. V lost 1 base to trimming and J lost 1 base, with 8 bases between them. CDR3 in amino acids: CASSPQGTSGANVLTF. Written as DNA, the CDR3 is TGTGCCAGCTCACCACAGGGGACTTCTGGGGCCAACGTCCTGACTTTC.

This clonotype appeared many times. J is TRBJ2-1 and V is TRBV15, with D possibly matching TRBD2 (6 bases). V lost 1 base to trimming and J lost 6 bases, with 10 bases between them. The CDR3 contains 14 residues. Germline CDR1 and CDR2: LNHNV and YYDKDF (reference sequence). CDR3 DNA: TGTGCCACCAGCAGAGCTGGGGGAGGCAATGAGCAGTTCTTC. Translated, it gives CATSRAGGGNEQFF.

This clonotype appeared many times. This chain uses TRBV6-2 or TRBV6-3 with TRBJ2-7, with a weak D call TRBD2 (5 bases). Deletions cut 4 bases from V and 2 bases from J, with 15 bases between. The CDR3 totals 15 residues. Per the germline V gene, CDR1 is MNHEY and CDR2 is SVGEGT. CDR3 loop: CASSSPRVGAYEQYV. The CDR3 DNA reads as TGTGCCAGCAGTTCTCCGAGGGTAGGAGCCTACGAGCAGTACGTC.

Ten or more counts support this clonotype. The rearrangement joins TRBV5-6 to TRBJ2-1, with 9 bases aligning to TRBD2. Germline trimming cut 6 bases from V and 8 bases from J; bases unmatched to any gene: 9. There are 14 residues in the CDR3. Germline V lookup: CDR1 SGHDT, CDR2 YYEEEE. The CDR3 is CASTSGTSFYEQFF. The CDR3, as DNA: TGTGCCAGCACTTCCGGGACTAGCTTTTATGAGCAGTTCTTC.

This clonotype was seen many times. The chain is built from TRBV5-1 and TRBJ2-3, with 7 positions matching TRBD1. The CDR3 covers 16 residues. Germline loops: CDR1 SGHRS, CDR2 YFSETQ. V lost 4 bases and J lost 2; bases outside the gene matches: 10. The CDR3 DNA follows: TGCGCCAGCAGCAGTGATACAGGGGTGGCCACAGATACGCAGTATTTT. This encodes CASSSDTGVATDTQYF.

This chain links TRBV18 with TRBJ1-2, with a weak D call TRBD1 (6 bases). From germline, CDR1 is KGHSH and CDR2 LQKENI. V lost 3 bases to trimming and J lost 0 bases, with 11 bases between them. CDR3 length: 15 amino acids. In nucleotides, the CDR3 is TGTGCCAGCTCACCGGACAGATTAGCTAACTATGGCTACACCTTC. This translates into CASSPDRLANYGYTF.

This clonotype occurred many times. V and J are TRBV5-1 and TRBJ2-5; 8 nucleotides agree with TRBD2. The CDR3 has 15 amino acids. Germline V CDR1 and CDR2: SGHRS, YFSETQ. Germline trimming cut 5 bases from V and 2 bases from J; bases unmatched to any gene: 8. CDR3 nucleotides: TGCGCCAGCAGTCAAGGACTAGCAGGTCAAGAGACCCAGTACTTC. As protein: CASSQGLAGQETQYF.

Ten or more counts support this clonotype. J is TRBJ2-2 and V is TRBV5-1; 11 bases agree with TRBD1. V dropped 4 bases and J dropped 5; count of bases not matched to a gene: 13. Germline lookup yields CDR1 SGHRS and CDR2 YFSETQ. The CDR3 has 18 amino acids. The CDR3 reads CASSHGQGAGAVTGELFF. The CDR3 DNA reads TGCGCCAGCAGCCATGGACAGGGGGCAGGAGCGGTGACCGGGGAGCTGTTTTTT.

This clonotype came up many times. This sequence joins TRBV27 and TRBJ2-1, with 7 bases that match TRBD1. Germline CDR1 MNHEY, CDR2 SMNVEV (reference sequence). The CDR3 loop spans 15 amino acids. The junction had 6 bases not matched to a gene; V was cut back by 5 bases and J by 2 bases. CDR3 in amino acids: CASSPRTGAYNEQFF. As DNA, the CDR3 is TGTGCCAGCAGTCCCCGGACAGGAGCCTACAATGAGCAGTTCTTC.

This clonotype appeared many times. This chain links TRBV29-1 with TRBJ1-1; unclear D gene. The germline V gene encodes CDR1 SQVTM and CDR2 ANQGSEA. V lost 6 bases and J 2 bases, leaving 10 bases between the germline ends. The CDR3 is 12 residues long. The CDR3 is CSVESVNTEAFF. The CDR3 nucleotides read TGCAGCGTAGAAAGCGTCAACACTGAAGCTTTCTTT.

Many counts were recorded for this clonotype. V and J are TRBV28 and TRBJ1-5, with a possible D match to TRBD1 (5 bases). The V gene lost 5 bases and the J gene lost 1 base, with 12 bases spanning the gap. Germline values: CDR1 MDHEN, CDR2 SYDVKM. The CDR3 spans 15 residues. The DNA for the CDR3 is TGTGCCAGCAGTCCCCCTCGACAGAGCAATCAGCCCCAGCATTTT. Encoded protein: CASSPPRQSNQPQHF.

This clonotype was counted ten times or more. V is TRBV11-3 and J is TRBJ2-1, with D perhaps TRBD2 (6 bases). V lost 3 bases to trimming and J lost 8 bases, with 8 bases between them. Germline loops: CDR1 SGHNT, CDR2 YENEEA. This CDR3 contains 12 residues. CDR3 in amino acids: CASSFGGYEQFF. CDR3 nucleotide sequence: TGTGCCAGCAGCTTTGGGGGGTATGAGCAGTTCTTC.

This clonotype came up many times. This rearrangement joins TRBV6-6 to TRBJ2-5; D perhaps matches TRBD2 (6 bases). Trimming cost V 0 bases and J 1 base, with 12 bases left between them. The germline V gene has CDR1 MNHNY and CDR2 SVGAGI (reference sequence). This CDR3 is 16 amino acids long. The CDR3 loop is CASSYSRGLSQETQYF. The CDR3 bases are TGTGCCAGCAGTTACTCCCGGGGACTTTCCCAAGAGACCCAGTACTTC.

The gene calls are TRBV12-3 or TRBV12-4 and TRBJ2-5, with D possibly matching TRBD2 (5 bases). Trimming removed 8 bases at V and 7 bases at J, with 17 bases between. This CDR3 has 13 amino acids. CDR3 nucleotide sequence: TGTGCCAGCGCTGCGGGTCCTGCAGCGACCCAGTACTTC. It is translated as CASAAGPAATQYF.

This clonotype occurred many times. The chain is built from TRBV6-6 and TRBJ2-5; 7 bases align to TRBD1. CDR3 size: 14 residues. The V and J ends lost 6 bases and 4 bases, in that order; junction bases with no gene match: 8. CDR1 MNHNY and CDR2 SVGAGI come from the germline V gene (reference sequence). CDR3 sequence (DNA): TGTGCCAGCAGGACCAGGGGGAATGCAGAGACCCAGTACTTC. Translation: CASRTRGNAETQYF.

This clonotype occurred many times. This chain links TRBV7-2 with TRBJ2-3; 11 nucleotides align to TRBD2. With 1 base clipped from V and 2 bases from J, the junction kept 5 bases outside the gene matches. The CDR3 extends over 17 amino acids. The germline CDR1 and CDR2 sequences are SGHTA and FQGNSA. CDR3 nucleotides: TGTGCCAGCAGCTTAGTTGTGACTAGCGGGGTCACAGATACGCAGTATTTT. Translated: CASSLVVTSGVTDTQYF. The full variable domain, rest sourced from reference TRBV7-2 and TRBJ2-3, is GAGVSQSPSNKVTEKGKDVELRCDPISGHTALYWYRQSLGQGLEFLIYFQGNSAPDKSGLPSDRFSAERTGGSVSTLTIQRTQQEDSAVYLCASSLVVTSGVTDTQYFGPGTRLTVL.

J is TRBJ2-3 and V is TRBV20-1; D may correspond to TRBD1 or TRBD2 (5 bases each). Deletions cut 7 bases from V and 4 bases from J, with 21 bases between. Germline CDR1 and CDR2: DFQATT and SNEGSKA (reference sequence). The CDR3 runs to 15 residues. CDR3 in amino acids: CSGKTGLGPPDTQYF. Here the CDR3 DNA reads TGCAGTGGGAAGACGGGGTTGGGGCCCCCAGATACGCAGTATTTT.

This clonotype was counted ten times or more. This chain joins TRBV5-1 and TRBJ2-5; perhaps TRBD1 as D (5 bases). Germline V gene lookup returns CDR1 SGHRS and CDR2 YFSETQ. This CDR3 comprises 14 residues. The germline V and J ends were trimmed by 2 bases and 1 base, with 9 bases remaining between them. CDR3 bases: TGCGCCAGCAGCTTACTACAGGTCCAAGAGACCCAGTACTTC. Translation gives CASSLLQVQETQYF.

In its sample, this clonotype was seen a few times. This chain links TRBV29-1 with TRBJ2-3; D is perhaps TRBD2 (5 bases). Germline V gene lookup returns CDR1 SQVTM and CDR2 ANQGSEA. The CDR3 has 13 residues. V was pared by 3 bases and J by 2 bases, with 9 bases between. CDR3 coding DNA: TGCAGCGTTGACCTAGCTTCCACAGATACGCAGTATTTT. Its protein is CSVDLASTDTQYF.